This TCR beta chain is from a study of molecular identifiers for immune sequencing clone quantification. One entry per CDR3 protein, called by TCRdb with MiXCR from the PCR reads. The sample comprises approximately 550,000 distinct CDR3 sequences, roughly a fifth of which are singletons, and approximately 0.8% rests with the top ten. This clonotype was counted many times. The receptor comes from a human donor in good health. Some libraries in this study had Jurkat cell RNA spiked in. Sequencing was done on a sample of naive CD8+ T cells from blood, with Jurkat cell RNA spiked in. Stated subset: FACS-sorted CD8+CD4-CCR7+CD45RA+ naive T cells.

The CDR3 sequence is CAISEKVSEQYF. The CDR3 nucleotides read TGTGCCATCAGTGAGAAGGTTTCCGAGCAGTACTTC. J is TRBJ2-7 and V is TRBV10-3; D remains unclear. The V end lost 2 bases, the J end lost 6 bases, and 8 bases lay between the germline ends. This CDR3 has 12 amino acids. In germline, CDR1 is ENHRY, CDR2 SYGVKD.